This T cell receptor (beta chain) was observed in a study of patients and donors after allogeneic stem cell transplantation. This clonotype was found a few times. TCRdb independently ran MiXCR on the RT-PCR reads; one entry per CDR3 protein. The table has about 57,000 distinct CDR3 sequences, 10% to 15% seen once. Germline loops: CDR1 DFQATT, CDR2 SNEGSKA (reference sequence). The V and J ends lost 3 bases and 0 bases respectively, with 14 bases between them. CDR3 length: 15 amino acids. The source material was blood, either unsorted or a sorted T cell fraction (not recorded which). V gene TRBV20-1 combines with J gene TRBJ1-1; D ambiguous. The clonotype originates from a human donor who was either an allogeneic HSCT recipient or a stem cell or donor lymphocyte infusion donor (not recorded which). It is not recorded whose cells these are; they may come from a transplant donor. CDR3 nucleotide sequence: TGCAGTGCTAGTGGGAACGGGCGGCTGAACACTGAAGCTTTCTTT. Translating it yields CSASGNGRLNTEAFF.